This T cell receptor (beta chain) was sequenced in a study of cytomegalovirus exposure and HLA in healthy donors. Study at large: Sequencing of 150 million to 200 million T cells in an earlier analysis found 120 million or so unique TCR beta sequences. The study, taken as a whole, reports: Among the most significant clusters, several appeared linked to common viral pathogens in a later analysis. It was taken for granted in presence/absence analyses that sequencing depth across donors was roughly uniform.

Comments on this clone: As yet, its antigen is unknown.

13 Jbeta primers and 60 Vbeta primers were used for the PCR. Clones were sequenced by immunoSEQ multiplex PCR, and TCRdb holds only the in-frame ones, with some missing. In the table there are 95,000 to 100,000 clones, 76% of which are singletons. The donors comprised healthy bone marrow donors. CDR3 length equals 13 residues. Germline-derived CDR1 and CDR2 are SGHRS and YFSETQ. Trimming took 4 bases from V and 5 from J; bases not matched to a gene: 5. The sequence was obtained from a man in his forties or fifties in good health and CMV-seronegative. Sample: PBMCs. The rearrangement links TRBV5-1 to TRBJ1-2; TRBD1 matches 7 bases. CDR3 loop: CASSGGTEYGYTF. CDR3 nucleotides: TGCGCCAGCAGCGGCGGGACAGAATATGGCTACACCTTC.